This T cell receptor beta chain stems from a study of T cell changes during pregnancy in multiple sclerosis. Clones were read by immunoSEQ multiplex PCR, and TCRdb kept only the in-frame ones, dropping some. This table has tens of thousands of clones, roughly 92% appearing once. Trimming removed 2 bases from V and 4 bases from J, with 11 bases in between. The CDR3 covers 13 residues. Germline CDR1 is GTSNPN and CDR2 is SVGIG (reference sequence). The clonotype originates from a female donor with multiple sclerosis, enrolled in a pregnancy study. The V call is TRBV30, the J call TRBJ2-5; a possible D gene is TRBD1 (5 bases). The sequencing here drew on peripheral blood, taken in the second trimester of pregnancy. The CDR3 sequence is CAWSPGIGETQYF. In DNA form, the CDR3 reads TGTGCCTGGAGTCCAGGGATCGGAGAGACCCAGTACTTC.